A selection of T cell receptor beta chains follows, all from one sample in a study of Graves' ophthalmopathy and Graves' hyperthyroidism. TCRdb reprocessed the multiplex PCR reads via MiXCR and lists one record per CDR3 protein. The sample includes around 1,200,000 distinct CDR3 sequences, about two fifths of them seen just once. Sequencing input: peripheral blood or thyroid tissue (not recorded which). The source is an adult man with Graves' hyperthyroidism. CDR3s include the opening cysteine and the closing phenylalanine or tryptophan. The D gene is left open where the match is weak. The listing skips clone size in some rows; elsewhere it reads once, few, many or a size class.

cdr3_nt cdr3_aa d_call v_call clone_size j_call
TGTGCCAGCAGCTTGGGGTGGGGGGTCTCCTACGAGCAGTACTTC CASSLGWGVSYEQYF - TRBV5-4 few TRBJ2-7
TGTGCCAGCAGTTCAGCCCGGAAAAATACGCAGTATTTT CASSSARKNTQYF - TRBV7-2 once TRBJ2-3
TGCAGTGCTAGGGGTTTGGGGACAGGCACCTACGAGCAGTACTTC CSARGLGTGTYEQYF TRBD1 TRBV20-1 - TRBJ2-7
TGTGCCAGCAGTTACGGGGGAATATACACTGAAGCTTTCTTT CASSYGGIYTEAFF - TRBV24-1 - TRBJ1-1
TGTGCCACCAGCAGAGATTTGGGCGCGGGACAGCCCCAGCATTTT CATSRDLGAGQPQHF - TRBV15 - TRBJ1-5
TGTGCCATCAGGGAGGGTGCAACTAATGAAGCTTTCTTT CAIREGATNEAFF - TRBV10-3 once TRBJ1-1
TGTGCCAGCAACCCTTCCGGCCGGGGTAGCAATCAGCCCCAGCATTTT CASNPSGRGSNQPQHF - TRBV2 many TRBJ1-5
TGTGCCAGCAGTCCCACCCGGGACAGTTATGGCTACACCTTC CASSPTRDSYGYTF TRBD1 TRBV12-3/TRBV12-4 few TRBJ1-2
TGCAGTGCTAGAGAGGGCAGCTCCTACGAGCAGTACTTC CSAREGSSYEQYF - TRBV20-1 many TRBJ2-7
TGTGCCAGCAGTCAAATACGTCCCGGGACAGGGGTAAAGGTGGCTGGCTACACCTTC CASSQIRPGTGVKVAGYTF TRBD1 TRBV2 many TRBJ1-2
TGTGCCAGTAGTATAAACCCTCTCTCTACGGAGCAGTACTTC CASSINPLSTEQYF - TRBV19 many TRBJ2-7
TGTGCCTGGAGTTACAGGGGGCTGGGCTATGGCTACACCTTC CAWSYRGLGYGYTF TRBD1 TRBV30 - TRBJ1-2
TGCAGTGCCCCCCGGACAGGCCGAGAGGCCCAGTACTTC CSAPRTGREAQYF TRBD1 TRBV20-1 few TRBJ2-5
TGTGCCAGCAGTGAAATCGGACAGGCCTCCTATGGCTACACCTTC CASSEIGQASYGYTF TRBD1 TRBV2 many TRBJ1-2
TGTGCCAGCAGCCAAGAAATATTTCGACAGGGGGACACTGAAGCTTTCTTT CASSQEIFRQGDTEAFF TRBD1 TRBV3-1 few TRBJ1-1
TGTGCCAGCAGCCAAGACGGACTAGTTCCCTACGAGCAGTACTTC CASSQDGLVPYEQYF TRBD2 TRBV14 medium-sized TRBJ2-7
TGTGCCATCAAACCCGGGCCCTCCTACGAGCAGTACTTC CAIKPGPSYEQYF - TRBV10-3 - TRBJ2-7
TGTGCCATCAGTGAGTCTGTGGCACGCCGGGAGGAGACCCAGTACTTC CAISESVARREETQYF - TRBV10-3 many TRBJ2-5
TGTGCCAGCAGGGGCGAGAACACTGAAGCTTTCTTT CASRGENTEAFF - TRBV6-5 many TRBJ1-1
TGTGCCAGTACCATCCGCGGGGCTTTACCTTATGGCTACACCTTC CASTIRGALPYGYTF - TRBV19 - TRBJ1-2
TGCAGCACACGACAGGGGTCGGGCACTGAAGCTTTCTTT CSTRQGSGTEAFF TRBD1 TRBV20-1 - TRBJ1-1
TGCAGTGCTAGAGAGCCGACTAGCGGGAGGATCGAGACCCAGTACTTC CSAREPTSGRIETQYF TRBD2 TRBV20-1 many TRBJ2-5
TGTGCCAGCAGCCGGGGGGCAGGAACCACTTCACCCCTCCACTTT CASSRGAGTTSPLHF - TRBV7-2 - TRBJ1-6
TGTGCCAGCAGTGAAGATCCGGGGGCACTAAAGTACTTC CASSEDPGALKYF - TRBV25-1 few TRBJ2-5
TGTGCCAGCAGTTTAGTGTGGGGGGTAGTCGGCAATCAGCCCCAGCATTTT CASSLVWGVVGNQPQHF - TRBV6-5 - TRBJ1-5
TGTGCCACCAGCAGTAGGGGACAATCTGGAAACACCATATATTTT CATSSRGQSGNTIYF - TRBV15 many TRBJ1-3
TGTGCCAGCAGCTTCGCAGGCAGAGGCACCTTC CASSFAGRGTF - TRBV7-9 - TRBJ1-2
TGTGCCAGCAGCGTTTATGACAGGGTGAACGGCTACACCTTC CASSVYDRVNGYTF TRBD1 TRBV7-9 - TRBJ1-2
TGTGCCAGCGGCCGGGGAGACGGGGAGCTGTTTTTT CASGRGDGELFF - TRBV6-6 - TRBJ2-2
TGTGCCACCAAGAGAGACACTGATGGCTACACCTTC CATKRDTDGYTF - TRBV15 - TRBJ1-2
TGTGCCAGCAGCACTTCCCCCGACAGGACGAACACCGGGGAGCTGTTTTTT CASSTSPDRTNTGELFF - TRBV9 - TRBJ2-2
TGTGCCAGCAGCTTAACGAGCGGGGCTAGCAATCAGCCCCAGCATTTT CASSLTSGASNQPQHF - TRBV7-2 - TRBJ1-5
TGTGCCAGCAGCTTAGGGCAAGCAAAGGGGGAAAAACTGTTTTTT CASSLGQAKGEKLFF - TRBV11-2 many TRBJ1-4
TGTGCCAGCAGTTATCCCACTAGGGATTCACCCCTCCACTTT CASSYPTRDSPLHF - TRBV12-3/TRBV12-4 - TRBJ1-6
TGTGCCAGCAGACGGGGGGAGAGAATCTATGGCTACACCTTC CASRRGERIYGYTF - TRBV6-5 many TRBJ1-2
TGCAGTGCTAGAGATGTAGTGGGAGGGCAGGCTGGTCGTGGAGCTTTCTTT CSARDVVGGQAGRGAFF - TRBV20-1 many TRBJ1-1
TGTGCCAGCACCACGGGTCCTGAAGCTTTCTTT CASTTGPEAFF - TRBV6-6 many TRBJ1-1
TGTGCCTGGATTATGACAGGGAGGACTGAAGCTTTCTTT CAWIMTGRTEAFF TRBD1 TRBV30 - TRBJ1-1
TGTGCCAGCAGTGAAATTTCCCAGGGCTCCTACGAGCAGTACTTC CASSEISQGSYEQYF - TRBV10-3 - TRBJ2-7
TGTGCCAGCCACGGGGGCGATAGCCAGCCCCAGCATTTT CASHGGDSQPQHF - TRBV12-3/TRBV12-4 - TRBJ1-5
TGTGCCACCAGTGCCCCGTCTGACACCCAGTACTTC CATSAPSDTQYF - TRBV24-1 - TRBJ2-5
TGTGCCTGGAGTGAAGTGGCAGGAATTTACGAGCAGTACTTC CAWSEVAGIYEQYF - TRBV30 - TRBJ2-7
TGCGCCAGCAGCCATGGGCAGGGCCCATACGAGCAGTACTTC CASSHGQGPYEQYF - TRBV4-1 many TRBJ2-7
TGTGCCATCAGTAGAGCCGGGGGCTCGGGTGGCTACACCTTC CAISRAGGSGGYTF - TRBV10-3 - TRBJ1-2
TGTGCCAGCAGTTACTCGATCCGCGGCACACAAGCTTTCTTT CASSYSIRGTQAFF - TRBV6-5 few TRBJ1-1
TGCAGTGCCACCCCGACAGGGAGGTACGAGCAGTACTTC CSATPTGRYEQYF - TRBV20-1 - TRBJ2-7
TGTGCCACCAGTGACCCATCACAGGGCTACGAGCAGTACTTC CATSDPSQGYEQYF - TRBV24-1 few TRBJ2-7
TGTGCCAGCAGCTCTCAGGAGGAGACCCAGTACTTC CASSSQEETQYF - TRBV7-9 - TRBJ2-5
TGTGCCAGCAGCTTAGGACAGGGGGCTTCCCGCTCCTATAATTCACCCCTCCACTTT CASSLGQGASRSYNSPLHF TRBD1 TRBV24-1 once TRBJ1-6
TGTGCCAGTAGTATTGTGGCTAGCGGGAGCTACGAGCAGTACTTC CASSIVASGSYEQYF TRBD2 TRBV19 many TRBJ2-7
TGTGCCAGCAGCTTAGCGACGGGAGGTGCCGAGCAGTACTTC CASSLATGGAEQYF TRBD2 TRBV7-6 many TRBJ2-7